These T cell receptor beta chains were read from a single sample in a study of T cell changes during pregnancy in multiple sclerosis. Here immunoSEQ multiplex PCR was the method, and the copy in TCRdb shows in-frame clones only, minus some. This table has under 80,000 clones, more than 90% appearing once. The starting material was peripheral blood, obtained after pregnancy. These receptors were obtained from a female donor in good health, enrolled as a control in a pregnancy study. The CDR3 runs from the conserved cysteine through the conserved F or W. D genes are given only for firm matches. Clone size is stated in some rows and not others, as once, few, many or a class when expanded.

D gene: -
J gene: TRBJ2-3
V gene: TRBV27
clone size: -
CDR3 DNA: TGTGCCAGCAGCACCCGGGCAGATACGCAGTATTTT
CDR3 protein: CASSTRADTQYF

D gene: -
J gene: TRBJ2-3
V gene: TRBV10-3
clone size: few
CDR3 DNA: TGTGCCATTGGGACTGGCACAGATACGCAGTATTTT
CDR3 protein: CAIGTGTDTQYF

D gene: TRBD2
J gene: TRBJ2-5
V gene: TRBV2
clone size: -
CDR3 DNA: TGTGCCAGCAGGGCCCCTAGCGGGAGGGCCGGGACCCAGTACTTC
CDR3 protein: CASRAPSGRAGTQYF

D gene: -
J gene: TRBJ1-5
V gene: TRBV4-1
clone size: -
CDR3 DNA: TGCGCCAGCAGCCCTCCCACAGGGAGCAATCAGCCCCAGCATTTT
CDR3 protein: CASSPPTGSNQPQHF

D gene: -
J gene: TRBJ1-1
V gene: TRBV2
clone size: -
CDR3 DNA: TGTGCCAGCAGTCAAGGGGGAGGCGTTACTGAAGCTTTCTTT
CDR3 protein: CASSQGGGVTEAFF

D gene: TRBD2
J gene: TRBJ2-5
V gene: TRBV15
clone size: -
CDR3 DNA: TGTGCCACCAGCAGAGGTAGACTAGCGGCCCAAGAGACCCAGTACTTC
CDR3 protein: CATSRGRLAAQETQYF

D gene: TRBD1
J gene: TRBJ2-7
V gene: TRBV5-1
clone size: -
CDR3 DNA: TGCGCCAGCAAGGGACAGGAATACGAGCAGTACTTC
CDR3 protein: CASKGQEYEQYF

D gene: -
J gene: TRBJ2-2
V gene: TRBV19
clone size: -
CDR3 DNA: TGTGCCAGTAGTATAGTTCCGGGGTACACCGGGGAGCTGTTTTTT
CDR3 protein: CASSIVPGYTGELFF

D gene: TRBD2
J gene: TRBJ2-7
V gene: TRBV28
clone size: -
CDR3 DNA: TGTGCCAGCAAGTATGCGGGCGGGAGCTCCTACGAGCAGTACTTC
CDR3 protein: CASKYAGGSSYEQYF

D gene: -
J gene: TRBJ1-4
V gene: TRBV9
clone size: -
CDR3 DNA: TGTGCCAGCGGCGCGATAACAGGGAATTTGGAAAAACTGTTTTTT
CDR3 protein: CASGAITGNLEKLFF

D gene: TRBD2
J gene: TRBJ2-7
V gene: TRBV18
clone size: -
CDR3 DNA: TGTGCCAGCTCACCCGGGACTAGCGGTTCCTACGAGCAGTACTTC
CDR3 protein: CASSPGTSGSYEQYF

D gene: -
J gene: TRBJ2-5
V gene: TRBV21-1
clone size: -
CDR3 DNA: TGTGCCGCCGCAAACCGCAGATGGGGCGCAAGGGACTACCTAAGACCAGAGACCCAGTACTTC
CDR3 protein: CAAANRRWGARDYLRPETQYF

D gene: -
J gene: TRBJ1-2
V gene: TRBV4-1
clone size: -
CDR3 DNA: TGCGCCAGCAGCCAAGGAGGAGGACCGACATCCCATTTC
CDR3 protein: CASSQGGGPTSHF

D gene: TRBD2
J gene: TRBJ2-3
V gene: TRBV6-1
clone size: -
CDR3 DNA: TGTGCCAGCAGGGGACTAGCGGGGGGGCCCGCGCAGTATTTT
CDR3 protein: CASRGLAGGPAQYF

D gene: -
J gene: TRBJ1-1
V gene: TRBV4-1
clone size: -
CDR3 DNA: TGCGCCAGCAGCCAAGATTGGGCCTTGGGCACTGAAGCTTTCTTT
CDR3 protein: CASSQDWALGTEAFF

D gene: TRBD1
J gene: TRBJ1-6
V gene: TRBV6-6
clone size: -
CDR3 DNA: TGTGCCAGCAGTTTCCACAGGGGGCCCTATAATTCACCCCTCCACTTT
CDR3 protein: CASSFHRGPYNSPLHF

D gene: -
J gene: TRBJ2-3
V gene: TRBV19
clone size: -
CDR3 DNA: TGTGCCAGTACGGGTGGAACACACACAGATACGCAGTATTTT
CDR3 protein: CASTGGTHTDTQYF

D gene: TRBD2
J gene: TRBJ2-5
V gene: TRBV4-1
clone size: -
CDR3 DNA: TGCGCCAGCAGCCAGGGGGGGACTAGCGGCCAAGAGACCCAGTACTTC
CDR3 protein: CASSQGGTSGQETQYF

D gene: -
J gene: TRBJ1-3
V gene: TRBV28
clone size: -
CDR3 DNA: TGTGCCAGCAGTTTATTTACCGGGAGGGGAAACACCATATATTTT
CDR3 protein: CASSLFTGRGNTIYF

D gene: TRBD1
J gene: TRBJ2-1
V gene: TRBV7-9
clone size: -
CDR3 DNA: TGTGCCAGCAGCCGACGACAGGGGGCGGGGAATGAGCAGTTCTTC
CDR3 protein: CASSRRQGAGNEQFF

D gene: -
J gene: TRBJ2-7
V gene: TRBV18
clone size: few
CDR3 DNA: TGTGCCAGCTCACCAACCGGGAGCACCTACGAGCAGTACTTC
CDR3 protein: CASSPTGSTYEQYF

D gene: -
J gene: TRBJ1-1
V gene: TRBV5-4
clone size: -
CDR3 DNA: TGTGCCAGCAGCTGGGGGGAGTGGCTGGCCTTGACTGAAGCTTTCTTT
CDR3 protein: CASSWGEWLALTEAFF

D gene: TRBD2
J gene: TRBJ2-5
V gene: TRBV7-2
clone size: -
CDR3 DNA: TGTGCCAGCAGCTTACGACTAGCGGGAAAAGAGACCCAGTACTTC
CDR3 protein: CASSLRLAGKETQYF

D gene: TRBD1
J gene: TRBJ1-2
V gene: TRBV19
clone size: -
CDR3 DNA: TGTGCCAGTACCCTATTACAGGGGCCCCCCACCTTC
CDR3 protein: CASTLLQGPPTF

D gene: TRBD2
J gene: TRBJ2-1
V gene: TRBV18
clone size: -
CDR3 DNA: TGTGCCAGCTCCCCTCGGGGGGACTGGGATGAGCAGTTCTTC
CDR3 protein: CASSPRGDWDEQFF

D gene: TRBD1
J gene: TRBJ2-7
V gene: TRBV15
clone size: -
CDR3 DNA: TGTGCCACCTCTAAGGGGGCCACGTCCGAGCAGTACTTC
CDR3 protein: CATSKGATSEQYF

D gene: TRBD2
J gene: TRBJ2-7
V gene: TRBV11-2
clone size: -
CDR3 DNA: TGTGCCAGCAGCTTAGCCCCTAGCGGCTCCTACGAGCAGTACTTC
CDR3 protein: CASSLAPSGSYEQYF

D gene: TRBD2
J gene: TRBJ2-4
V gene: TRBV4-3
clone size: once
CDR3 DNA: TGCGCCAGCAGCCGCAAGAAGGTGACTAGCGGGAGGTCGACCAAAAACATTCAGTACTTC
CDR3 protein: CASSRKKVTSGRSTKNIQYF

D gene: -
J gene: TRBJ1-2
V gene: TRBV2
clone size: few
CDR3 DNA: TGTGCCAGCAGCGAAACAGGGTATGGCTACACCTTC
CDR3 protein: CASSETGYGYTF

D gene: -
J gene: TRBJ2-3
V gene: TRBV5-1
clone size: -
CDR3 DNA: TGCGCCAGCAGCTTGAACAGGAACACAGATACGCAGTATTTT
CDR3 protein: CASSLNRNTDTQYF

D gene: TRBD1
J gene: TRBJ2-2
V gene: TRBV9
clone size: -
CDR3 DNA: TGTGCCAGCAGCTTCGAGGGGGCCCTTAGGAACACCGGGGAGCTGTTTTTT
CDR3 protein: CASSFEGALRNTGELFF

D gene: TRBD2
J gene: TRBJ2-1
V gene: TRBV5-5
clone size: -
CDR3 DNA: TGTGCCAGCAGCCCCAGACTAGCGGGCTACAATGAGCAGTTCTTC
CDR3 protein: CASSPRLAGYNEQFF

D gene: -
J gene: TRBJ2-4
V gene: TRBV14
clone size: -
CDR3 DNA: TGTGCCAGCAGCCAGTACAGGGAAGCCAAAAACATTCAGTACTTC
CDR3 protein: CASSQYREAKNIQYF

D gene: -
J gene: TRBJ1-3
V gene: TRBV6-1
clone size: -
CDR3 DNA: TGTGCCAGCAGAAACAGCCTCTCTGGAAACACCATATATTTT
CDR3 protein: CASRNSLSGNTIYF

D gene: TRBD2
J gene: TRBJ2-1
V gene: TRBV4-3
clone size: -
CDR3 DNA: TGCGCCAGCAGCCGCCTTCTAACTAGCGGGAGTCGCGATGAGCAGTTCTTC
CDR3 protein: CASSRLLTSGSRDEQFF

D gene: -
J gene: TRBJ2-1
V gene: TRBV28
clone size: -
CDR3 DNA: TGTGCCAGCATCCCCCCGCTCAAGCGATCATCCTACAATGAGCAGTTCTTC
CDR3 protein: CASIPPLKRSSYNEQFF

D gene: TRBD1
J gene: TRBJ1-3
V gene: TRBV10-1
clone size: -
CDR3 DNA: TGCGCCAGCAGTGATACGTGGACAGGGGCTGGAAACACCATATATTTT
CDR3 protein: CASSDTWTGAGNTIYF

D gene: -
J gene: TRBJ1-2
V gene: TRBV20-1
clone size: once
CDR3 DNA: TGCAGTACTGGGGGGGGCTACACCTTC
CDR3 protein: CSTGGGYTF

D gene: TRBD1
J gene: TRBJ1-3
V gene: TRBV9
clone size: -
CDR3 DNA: TGTGCCAGCAGCCCCGACAGGGCGGGAAACACCATATATTTT
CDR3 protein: CASSPDRAGNTIYF

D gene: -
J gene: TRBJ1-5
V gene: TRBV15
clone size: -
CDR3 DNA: TGTGCCACCAGCAACTACGGACAGAAGGGCAATCAGCCCCAGCATTTT
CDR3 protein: CATSNYGQKGNQPQHF

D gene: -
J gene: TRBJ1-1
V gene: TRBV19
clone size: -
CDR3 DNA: TGTGCCAGTGGGAGCATGAACACTGAAGCTTTCTTT
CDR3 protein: CASGSMNTEAFF

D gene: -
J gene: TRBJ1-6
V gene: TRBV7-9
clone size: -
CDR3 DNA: TGTGCCAGCAGCCCCGGGACATCGCCTTCACCCCTCCACTTT
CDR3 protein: CASSPGTSPSPLHF

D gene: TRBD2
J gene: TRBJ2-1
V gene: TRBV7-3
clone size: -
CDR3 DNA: TGTGCCAGCAGCTCTCCCCTAAGCGGGAGGGCGTACAATGAGCAGTTCTTC
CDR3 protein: CASSSPLSGRAYNEQFF

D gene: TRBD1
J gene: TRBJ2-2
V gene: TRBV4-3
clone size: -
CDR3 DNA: TGCGCCAGCAGCCAACTTCTCGGACAGGGAAGGGCGAACACCGGGGAGCTGTTTTTT
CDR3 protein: CASSQLLGQGRANTGELFF

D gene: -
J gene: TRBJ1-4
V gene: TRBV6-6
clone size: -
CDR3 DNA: TGTGCCAGCAGTTATGAGGGGGCAACTAATGAAAAACTGTTTTTT
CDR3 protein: CASSYEGATNEKLFF

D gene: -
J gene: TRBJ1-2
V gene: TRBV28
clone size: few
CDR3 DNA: TGTGCCACCAGACAGAACTATGGCTACACCTTC
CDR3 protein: CATRQNYGYTF

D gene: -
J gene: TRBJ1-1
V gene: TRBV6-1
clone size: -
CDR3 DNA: TGTGCCAGCAGTCGGGGGATGAACACTGAAGCTTTCTTT
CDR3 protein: CASSRGMNTEAFF

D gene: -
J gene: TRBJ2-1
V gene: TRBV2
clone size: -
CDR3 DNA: TGTGCCAGCAGTGAATCTGCTAGCGCCTACAATGAGCAGTTCTTC
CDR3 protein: CASSESASAYNEQFF

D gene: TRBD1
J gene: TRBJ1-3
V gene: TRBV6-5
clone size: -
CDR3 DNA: TGTGCCAGCCGCGCGGGACAGTTCTCTGGAAACACCATATATTTT
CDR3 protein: CASRAGQFSGNTIYF

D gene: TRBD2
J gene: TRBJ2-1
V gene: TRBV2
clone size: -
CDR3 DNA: TGTGCCAGCAGTGATATGCTAGCGGGAGGGAAGAATGAGCAGTTCTTC
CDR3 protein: CASSDMLAGGKNEQFF

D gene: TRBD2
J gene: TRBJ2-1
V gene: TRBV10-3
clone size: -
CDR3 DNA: TGTGCCATCAGTGAGCCGGGACTAGCGGGGGGTGGTAATGAGCAGTTCTTC
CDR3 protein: CAISEPGLAGGGNEQFF

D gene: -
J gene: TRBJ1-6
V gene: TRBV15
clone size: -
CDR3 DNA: TGTGCCACCAGCAGAGATCCCCCCAACTCCTATAATTCACCCCTCCACTTT
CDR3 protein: CATSRDPPNSYNSPLHF

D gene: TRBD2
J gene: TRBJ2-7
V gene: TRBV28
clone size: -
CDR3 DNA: TGTGCCAGCGCCTGGGGGGAAGGGAGGGGCTACGAGCAGTACTTC
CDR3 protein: CASAWGEGRGYEQYF

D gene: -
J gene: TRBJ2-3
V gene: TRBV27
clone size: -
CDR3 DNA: TGTGCCAGCAGGAGAGGACAGTACACAGATACGCAGTATTTT
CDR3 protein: CASRRGQYTDTQYF

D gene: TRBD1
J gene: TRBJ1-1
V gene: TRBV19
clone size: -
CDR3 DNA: TGTGCCAGTAGTGACCTCGGACAGGGTGGGATGAACACTGAAGCTTTCTTT
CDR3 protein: CASSDLGQGGMNTEAFF

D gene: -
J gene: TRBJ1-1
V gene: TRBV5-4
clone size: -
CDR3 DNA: TGTGCCAGCAGCTTTTCTGGTCATGTGGGGGGAGCTTTCTTT
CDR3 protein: CASSFSGHVGGAFF

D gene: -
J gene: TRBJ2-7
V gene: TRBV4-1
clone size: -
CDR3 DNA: TGCGCCAGCAGCCCCGGAAGAACTAGCTACGAGCAGTACTTC
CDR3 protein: CASSPGRTSYEQYF

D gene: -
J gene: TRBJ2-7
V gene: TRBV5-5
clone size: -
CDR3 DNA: TGTGCCAGCAGCCCCTCTCCGGGTACCTACGAGCAGTACTTC
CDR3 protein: CASSPSPGTYEQYF

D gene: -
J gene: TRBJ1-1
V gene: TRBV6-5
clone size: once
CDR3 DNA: TGTGCCAGCAGCTACGGGGGGGGCGCAAACACTGAAGCTTTCTTT
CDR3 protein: CASSYGGGANTEAFF